These 22 T cell receptor beta chains originate from one sample sequenced in a study of blood T cell repertoires in COVID-19. Assay used: immunoSEQ multiplex PCR; TCRdb lists only in-frame clones, some missing. The repertoire holds 300,000 to 400,000 clones, with around nine tenths as singletons. The sequenced sample was PBMCs or T cells enriched from blood (not recorded which). The receptors shown here come from a man aged 25 to 40 who had recovered from COVID-19.

V is TRBV9 and J is TRBJ1-3; D not resolved. The CDR3 extends over 16 amino acids. V lost 2 bases to trimming and J lost 2 bases, with 14 bases between them. CDR1 SGDLS and CDR2 YYNGEE come from the germline V gene. DNA for the CDR3: TGTGCCAGCAGCGTTTCTGCGATTTACCCTGGAAACACCATATATTTT. Translation gives CASSVSAIYPGNTIYF.

This clone is a singleton in its sample. The J gene is TRBJ2-1, the V gene TRBV5-4; 7 bases match TRBD2. Per the germline V gene, CDR1 is SGHNT and CDR2 is YYREEE (reference sequence). This CDR3 is 12 amino acids long. J gave up 9 bases and V 5 bases, and 5 bases lay outside the gene matches. CDR3 region: CASRGSGGEQFF. The CDR3, as DNA: TGTGCCAGCAGGGGTTCGGGGGGTGAGCAGTTCTTC.

The chain is built from TRBV5-6 and TRBJ2-3, with TRBD2 identical over 11 bases. V gave up 2 bases and J gave up 2 bases; unmatched junction bases: 4. The CDR3 spans 16 residues. Germline CDR1 is SGHDT and CDR2 is YYEEEE. CDR3 loop: CASSLLAGENTDTQYF. The CDR3 DNA reads TGTGCCAGCAGCTTACTAGCGGGGGAGAACACAGATACGCAGTATTTT.

This clone was observed once. CDR3: CASSLSLFGPYGYTF. Written as DNA, the CDR3 is TGTGCCAGCAGTTTATCCCTTTTTGGCCCATATGGCTACACCTTC. The rearrangement joins TRBV27 to TRBJ1-2; no clear D. CDR1 is MNHEY, CDR2 SMNVEV, per germline (reference sequence). The CDR3 runs 15 residues. Trimming left V 0 bases short and J 5 bases short, with 13 bases between.

The chain is built from TRBV6-5 and TRBJ2-5; a weak D match, TRBD2 (5 bases). CDR1 is MNHEY and CDR2 is SVGAGI in the germline V gene. This CDR3 contains 14 residues. With 7 bases removed from V and 1 base from J, the gap between germline ends came to 13 bases. In DNA, the CDR3 is TGTGCCAGCAATCCGACTACCGCCCAAGAGACCCAGTACTTC. This sequence encodes CASNPTTAQETQYF.

This chain uses TRBV4-1 with TRBJ1-3; weak D call: TRBD1 (6 bases). Germline CDR1 reads MGHRA; CDR2 reads YSYEKL. The CDR3 loop spans 17 amino acids. The V and J ends lost 5 bases and 0 bases respectively, with 17 bases between them. The CDR3 nucleotides read TGCGCCAGCAGCGCCCACGGACAGCCAGACTCTGGAAACACCATATATTTT. Its protein is CASSAHGQPDSGNTIYF.

This sequence joins TRBV28 and TRBJ1-4, with no clear D. Looked up from germline, CDR1 is MDHEN and CDR2 is SYDVKM. The CDR3 has 13 amino acids. V was clipped by 7 bases and J by 2 bases, with 8 bases between them. The CDR3, as DNA: TGTGCCAGCAAGGGAGGTACTAATGAAAAACTGTTTTTT. Translating it yields CASKGGTNEKLFF.

The chain recombines TRBV5-8 with TRBJ1-5; D is unclear. Trimming removed 4 bases from V and 4 bases from J, with 9 bases in between. The CDR3 runs 13 residues. Germline values: CDR1 SGHTS, CDR2 YDEGEE. Written as DNA, the CDR3 is TGTGCCAGCAGCCCGGGGTTTAATCAGCCCCAGCATTTT. Amino acids: CASSPGFNQPQHF.

V is TRBV9 and J is TRBJ2-1, with D uncertain. Germline loops: CDR1 SGDLS, CDR2 YYNGEE. The germline V and J ends were trimmed by 3 bases and 0 bases, with 4 bases remaining between them. This CDR3 contains 13 residues. The CDR3 coding sequence is TGTGCCAGCAGCGCCAGCTCCTACAATGAGCAGTTCTTC. It is translated as CASSASSYNEQFF.

The count of this clone is one. The V gene is TRBV7-3, the J gene TRBJ2-5; 11 bases map to TRBD1. Losses at the gene ends were 3 bases for V and 1 base for J; bases not matched to a gene: 1. Germline V gene sequence: CDR1 SGHTA, CDR2 FQGTGA. The CDR3 covers 15 residues. CDR3 sequence (DNA): TGTGCCAGCAGCTTCGGGACAGGGGGCCAAGAGACCCAGTACTTC. It is translated as CASSFGTGGQETQYF.

The chain couples TRBV6-5 to TRBJ1-3, with D perhaps matching TRBD1 (5 bases). Between the trimmed V and J ends, which lost 0 bases and 2 bases, there was a span of 11 bases. This CDR3 comprises 16 residues. CDR1 and CDR2 from the germline V gene are MNHEY and SVGAGI. CDR3 protein: CASSYSQGGAGNTIYF. In DNA, the CDR3 is TGTGCCAGCAGTTACTCGCAGGGAGGTGCTGGAAACACCATATATTTT.

V is TRBV14 and J is TRBJ2-7; D might be TRBD2 (5 bases). In germline, CDR1 is SGHDN, CDR2 FVKESK. V lost 1 base, J lost 3 bases, and 7 bases lay in between. This CDR3 contains 13 residues. Here the CDR3 reads CASSQGTRYEQYF. Here the CDR3 DNA reads TGTGCCAGCAGCCAAGGGACTCGCTACGAGCAGTACTTC.

The chain is built from TRBV7-6 and TRBJ2-1; TRBD1 matches 7 bases. The CDR3 consists of 13 residues. Losses at the gene ends were 7 bases for V and 7 bases for J; bases not matched to a gene: 7. Germline V gene lookup returns CDR1 SGHVS and CDR2 FNYEAQ. The CDR3, as DNA: TGTGCCAGCATAGGGGGCCGCTGGAATGAGCAGTTCTTC. It translates to CASIGGRWNEQFF.

J is TRBJ1-4 and V is TRBV5-1; no definite D call. The length of the CDR3 is 15 residues. Trimming removed 0 bases at V and 3 bases at J, with 9 bases between. The V gene's germline CDR1 is SGHRS and CDR2 YFSETQ. CDR3 in amino acids: CASSLAVQPNEKLFF. For the CDR3, the DNA is TGCGCCAGCAGCTTGGCTGTACAGCCTAATGAAAAACTGTTTTTT.

This chain links TRBV19 with TRBJ2-7; TRBD2 is a possible D gene (5 bases). The germline gives CDR1 LNHDA, CDR2 SQIVND (reference sequence). The V end was cut by 5 bases, the J end by 5 bases, with 13 bases between. The CDR3 runs 13 residues. The CDR3 DNA follows: TGTGCCAGTAGTGGTGGGAGTGCAGACGAGCAGTACTTC. Its translation: CASSGGSADEQYF.

The J gene is TRBJ2-2, the V gene TRBV29-1; TRBD1 is a possible D gene (7 bases). This CDR3 region has 14 residues. Trimming cost V 4 bases and J 6 bases, with 15 bases left between them. Germline loops: CDR1 SQVTM, CDR2 ANQGSEA. CDR3 in DNA: TGCAGCGTTGGGCAGGGGGGTTACGCCGGGGAGCTGTTTTTT. Translated: CSVGQGGYAGELFF.

The chain couples TRBV9 to TRBJ2-3, with D possibly TRBD1 on 5 matching bases. Germline V gene lookup returns CDR1 SGDLS and CDR2 YYNGEE. With 0 bases removed from V and 5 bases from J, the gap between germline ends came to 13 bases. The CDR3 contains 15 residues. CDR3 DNA sequence: TGTGCCAGCAGCGTAGCTCCCAGGGCAGAAGATACGCAGTATTTT. Residues: CASSVAPRAEDTQYF.

This rearrangement joins TRBV18 to TRBJ2-7; the match to TRBD1 covers 9 bases. V lost 1 base, J lost 6 bases, and 10 bases stayed unmatched. This CDR3 is 16 amino acids long. The germline V gene encodes CDR1 KGHSH and CDR2 LQKENI. The DNA of the CDR3 is TGTGCCAGCTCACCACTCGGACAGGGGACCACTGTCGAGCAGTACTTC. Its translation: CASSPLGQGTTVEQYF.

This clone was observed a handful of times. The chain carries TRBV4-1 and TRBJ2-1; 10 bases agree with TRBD2. With V trimmed by 1 base and J by 7 bases, 7 bases remained unmatched. This CDR3 contains 16 residues. CDR1 and CDR2 from the germline V gene are MGHRA and YSYEKL. The CDR3 spells CASSQVERGGRNEQFF. DNA of the CDR3: TGCGCCAGCAGCCAAGTTGAGCGGGGGGGCCGAAATGAGCAGTTCTTC.

The CDR3 reads CASSQTEQVYGYTF. In DNA form, the CDR3 reads TGTGCCAGCAGCCAAACTGAACAGGTCTATGGCTACACCTTC. The V call is TRBV7-9, the J call TRBJ1-2; D might be TRBD1 (5 bases). The CDR3 sequence is 14 residues long. V lost 5 bases, J lost 4 bases, and 14 bases lay in between. Germline assignment: CDR1 SEHNR and CDR2 FQNEAQ (reference sequence).

As concerns this clone: Other nucleotide sequences in the sample specify the same CDR3. This chain connects TRBV5-5 to TRBJ1-5; no definite D call. Per germline, CDR1 SGHKS and CDR2 YYEKEE (reference sequence). The ends were cut back, 0 bases at V and 4 bases at J, with 8 bases in the middle. CDR3 length equals 14 residues. The CDR3 DNA sequence: TGTGCCAGCAGCTTGGTAGGAGGGAATCAGCCCCAGCATTTT. It translates to CASSLVGGNQPQHF.

Details on this clone: The sample holds other DNA sequences that translate to the same CDR3. The chain carries TRBV5-1 and TRBJ1-2, with D hard to call. V was pared by 0 bases and J by 4 bases, with 10 bases between. CDR1 SGHRS and CDR2 YFSETQ come from the germline V gene. This CDR3 spans 14 amino acids. CDR3 amino acids: CASSLEPGGYGYTF. In DNA form, the CDR3 reads TGCGCCAGCAGCTTGGAACCGGGAGGCTATGGCTACACCTTC.